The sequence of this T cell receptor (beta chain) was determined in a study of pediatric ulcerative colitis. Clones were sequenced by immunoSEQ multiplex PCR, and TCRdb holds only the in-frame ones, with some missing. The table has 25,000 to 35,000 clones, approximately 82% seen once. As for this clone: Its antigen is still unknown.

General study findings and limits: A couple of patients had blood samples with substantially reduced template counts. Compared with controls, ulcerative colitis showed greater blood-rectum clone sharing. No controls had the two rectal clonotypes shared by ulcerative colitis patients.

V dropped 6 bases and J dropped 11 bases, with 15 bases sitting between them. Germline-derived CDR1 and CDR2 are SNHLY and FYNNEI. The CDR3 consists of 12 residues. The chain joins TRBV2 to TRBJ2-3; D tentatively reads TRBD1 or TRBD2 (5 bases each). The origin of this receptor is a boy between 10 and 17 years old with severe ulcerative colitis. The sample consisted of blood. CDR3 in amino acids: CASSQNWGRQYF. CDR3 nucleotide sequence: TGTGCCAGCAGCCAAAACTGGGGGAGGCAGTATTTT.